This T cell receptor beta chain is from a study of cytomegalovirus exposure and HLA in healthy donors. The length of the CDR3 is 13 residues. Trimming took 0 bases from V and 10 from J, leaving 10 bases between them. Per germline, CDR1 SGHVS and CDR2 FNYEAQ. Donors likely had unrecorded immune exposures despite being nominally healthy when sampled. Points from the study as a whole: Within the data, a cluster of highly shared sequence variants was likely a sequencing artifact.

Amplification used 60 Vbeta primers and 13 Jbeta primers. Data came from immunoSEQ multiplex PCR; TCRdb stores just in-frame clones and leaves some out. Of tens of thousands of clones in the sample, roughly 9.1% were seen once. A few counts support this clone. No antigen is known for it. The clonotype comes from a man aged 60 to 69 in good health and CMV-seropositive. The chain recombines TRBV7-6 with TRBJ2-1, with D possibly being TRBD2 (6 bases). The specimen was PBMCs. CDR3 nucleotide sequence: TGTGCCAGCAGCTTAGCCGGAGGAGGGGAGCAGTTCTTC. Amino acids: CASSLAGGGEQFF.